The T cell receptor beta chain under discussion was sequenced for a study of spatial heterogeneity in lung cancer. Across the study: Sequencing was performed on follow-up PBMC samples when available, collected at a median of around 2 years after resection.

TCRdb redid the calling of the 5' RACE reads with MiXCR, one entry per CDR3 protein. The sample holds 15,000 to 20,000 distinct CDR3 sequences, 9.2% seen once. The germline CDR1 and CDR2 sequences are MNHNY and SVGAGI (reference sequence). The CDR3 runs to 12 residues. Of note for this clonotype: This could be a read error, since a much larger clone is one nucleotide away.

This sample's time point: blood at routine non-recurrence follow-up after resection. V is TRBV6-6 and J is TRBJ2-7; 8 nucleotides align to TRBD1. The TCR comes from a male donor with early-stage non-small cell lung cancer. Sample: PBMCs, taken at follow-up. CDR3 sequence: CAGSYRGDEQYF. The CDR3 DNA is TGTGCCGGCAGTTACAGGGGGGACGAGCAGTACTTC.